The 9 T cell receptor beta chains below come from one sample, sequenced in a study of identical twins (dated by TCRdb to the mid-2010s). The library was made by 5' RACE. Sequencing used an Illumina HiSeq 2000. TCRdb reprocessed the public reads (quality trimming at Q25 with fastp, clone calling with MiXCR) and kept in-frame beta chains. Identical CDR3 proteins give one entry, which carries the most common genes and DNA. Across this sample there are 400,000 to 650,000 distinct CDR3 sequences, with around 20% seen only once. Of the sample, around 1% falls within the top ten clones. The same data also went into a second study, on T cells expressing NK-cell markers.

The specimen sequenced was CD4+ T cells sorted from blood. The receptors derive from a young woman in good health.

This clonotype was observed a few times. This chain links TRBV11-2 with TRBJ2-7, with 9 bases matching TRBD1. Germline assignment: CDR1 SGHAT and CDR2 FQNNGV. The CDR3 spans 15 residues. Losses at the gene ends were 0 bases for V and 3 bases for J; bases not matched to a gene: 3. CDR3 DNA sequence: TGTGCCAGCAGCTTAGATGGGGGACAGGGCTACGAGCAGTACTTC. It encodes CASSLDGGQGYEQYF.

The chain links TRBV5-1 to TRBJ2-6, with TRBD1 matching 10 bases. Trimming took 0 bases from V and 3 from J; bases not matched to a gene: 3. Per the germline V gene, CDR1 is SGHRS and CDR2 is YFSETQ. The CDR3 consists of 17 residues. CDR3 sequence (DNA): TGCGCCAGCAGCTTGGGACAGGGGGCTTATGGGGCCAACGTCCTGACTTTC. This sequence encodes CASSLGQGAYGANVLTF.

The J gene is TRBJ2-1, the V gene TRBV6-5; TRBD2 matches at 9 bases. The CDR3 totals 15 residues. In germline, CDR1 is MNHEY, CDR2 SVGAGI. V dropped 3 bases and J dropped 3; count of bases not matched to a gene: 3. CDR3 residues: CASSYGGRVYNEQFF. CDR3 DNA: TGTGCCAGCAGTTATGGCGGGAGGGTCTACAATGAGCAGTTCTTC.

This clonotype was found once. This sequence joins TRBV30 and TRBJ2-3; 7 bases are a match to TRBD1. Losses at the gene ends were 1 base for V and 6 bases for J; bases not matched to a gene: 4. Looked up from germline, CDR1 is GTSNPN and CDR2 is SVGIG (reference sequence). The CDR3 is 13 residues long. The CDR3, as DNA: TGTGCCTGGAGTGCGGACAGGTCCGATACGCAGTATTTT. Translating it yields CAWSADRSDTQYF.

The V gene is TRBV5-1, the J gene TRBJ2-1; tentatively, D is TRBD2 (6 bases). The CDR3 length is 14 residues. CDR1 and CDR2 (germline): SGHRS, YFSETQ. Trimming took 4 bases from V and 5 from J, leaving 13 bases between them. The CDR3 region has the DNA TGCGCCAGCAGCCGGGACTCCCGCAACAATGAGCAGTTCTTC. This translates into CASSRDSRNNEQFF.

This clonotype appeared a single time. A single base separates this from a much larger clone, so it may be a read error. CDR3 nucleotide sequence: TGCTGTGCTAGAGATCCCAAGGGGACAGGCAGGGTCGAGCAGTACTTC. It yields the protein CCARDPKGTGRVEQYF. The genes are TRBV20-1 and TRBJ2-7; TRBD1 matches at 8 bases. The CDR3 is 16 amino acids. Germline CDR1 and CDR2: DFQATT and SNEGSKA (reference sequence).

This clonotype appeared a few times. This rearrangement joins TRBV7-2 to TRBJ2-7, with no clear D. Trimming shortened V by 4 bases and J by 10 bases, and 11 bases separated the two germline ends. The germline V gene has CDR1 SGHTA and CDR2 FQGNSA. This CDR3 has 11 residues. The CDR3 here is CASSSTTIQYF. The DNA for the CDR3 is TGTGCCAGCAGCTCGACGACGATTCAGTACTTC.

The chain joins TRBV10-3 to TRBJ2-7; TRBD2 agrees at 9 bases. There are 16 residues in the CDR3. CDR1 is ENHRY, CDR2 SYGVKD, per germline. V was clipped by 4 bases and J by 4 bases; unmatched bases: 11. CDR3 sequence (DNA): TGTGCCATCAGTGTTAGAGCGGCGGGAGGGGGGTACGAGCAGTACTTC. Protein product: CAISVRAAGGGYEQYF.

The genes are TRBV3-1 and TRBJ1-1; D is ambiguous. The length of the CDR3 is 14 residues. The V end lost 6 bases, the J end lost 2 bases, and 13 bases lay between the germline ends. Germline lookup yields CDR1 LGHDT and CDR2 YNNKEL (reference sequence). The CDR3 here is CASRLAVRNTEAFF. The DNA for the CDR3 is TGTGCCAGCAGGCTGGCGGTGCGCAACACTGAAGCTTTCTTT.